Given below is one T cell receptor (beta chain) in context. The antigen is unknown. The sequencing template was cDNA reverse transcribed from extracted RNA. TCRdb's copy holds only in-frame clones and misses some; the assay was immunoSEQ multiplex PCR. The sample carries 200,000 to 250,000 clones, approximately 52% recorded once. Patients with alopecia areata provided lesional scalp punch biopsies as well as peripheral blood. The entry originates in a study of CD8+ T cells in alopecia areata. The study's findings and limits: Compared with normal scalp, lesional scalp had higher clonality and more expanded CD8+ clones.

This CDR3 comprises 13 residues. CDR1 LNHDA and CDR2 SQIVND come from the germline V gene (reference sequence). V shed 3 bases and J shed 7 bases, with 12 bases lying between them. The sequence derives from a human donor with alopecia areata. The J gene is TRBJ1-1, the V gene TRBV19, with a tentative D call TRBD1 (5 bases). Material: CD4+ T cells sorted from blood, obtained at week 0. The CDR3 here is CASSMRQGIEAFF. Here the CDR3 DNA reads TGTGCCAGTAGTATGAGGCAGGGTATTGAAGCTTTCTTT. Using reference TRBV19 and TRBJ1-1 for the parts outside the CDR3, the full variable domain is DGGITQSPKYLFRKEGQNVTLSCEQNLNHDAMYWYRQDPGQGLRLIYYSQIVNDFQKGDIAEGYSVSREKKESFPLTVTSAQKNPTAFYLCASSMRQGIEAFFGQGTRLTVV.